The next 10 T cell receptor beta chains were all read from a single sample in a study of graft-versus-host responses after intestinal transplantation. Using immunoSEQ multiplex PCR, the repertoire was profiled, and TCRdb retains in-frame clones only, with some absent. The repertoire holds tens of thousands of clones, with almost 95% as singletons. The sequencing here drew on PBMCs, taken about 260 days after intestinal transplant. These receptors were taken from a human patient who received an intestinal transplant, so some T cells may come from the graft donor.

The V and J genes are TRBV11-2 and TRBJ1-1; D might be TRBD1 (6 bases). Trimming removed 4 bases at V and 3 bases at J, with 12 bases between. Per germline, CDR1 SGHAT and CDR2 FQNNGV. The CDR3 is 14 amino acids. CDR3 amino acids: CASSWGHLDTEAFF. For the CDR3, the DNA is TGTGCCAGCAGCTGGGGGCACCTGGACACTGAAGCTTTCTTT.

The CDR3 region has the DNA TGTGCCAGCAGTTTATCCCAGGACAGGGGCCAGCTGGGGAACACTGAAGCTTTCTTT. Translation gives CASSLSQDRGQLGNTEAFF. The genes are TRBV28 and TRBJ1-1; 9 bases align to TRBD1. The CDR3 covers 19 residues. Trimming removed 1 base from V and 1 base from J; junction bases left unmatched: 13. Germline loops: CDR1 MDHEN, CDR2 SYDVKM.

The chain joins TRBV6-5 to TRBJ2-1, with 9 bases that match TRBD2. CDR1 is MNHEY and CDR2 is SVGAGI in the germline V gene. V lost 5 bases and J lost 9; bases outside the gene matches: 11. This CDR3 is built from 15 residues. DNA of the CDR3: TGTGCCAGCAGTCGGGAAAGCGGGGGGATGCGTGAGCAGTTCTTC. Amino acids: CASSRESGGMREQFF.

The chain combines TRBV7-2 with TRBJ2-3; TRBD2 aligns across 7 bases. Germline assignment: CDR1 SGHTA and CDR2 FQGNSA. After removal of 2 bases from V and 4 bases from J, the junction contained 6 bases not matched to a gene. CDR3 size: 15 residues. CDR3 in DNA: TGTGCCAGCAGCTTACAACCCCGGGGGGCAGATACGCAGTATTTT. It translates to CASSLQPRGADTQYF.

This clone has just one count. This chain connects TRBV6-6 to TRBJ1-2; TRBD1 is a possible D gene (5 bases). V was clipped by 4 bases and J by 3 bases, with 9 bases between them. Germline CDR1 is MNHNY and CDR2 is SVGAGI (reference sequence). There are 13 residues in the CDR3. The CDR3 DNA follows: TGTGCCAGCAGTTCAGTGACAGACTATGGCTACACCTTC. It codes for CASSSVTDYGYTF.

The V call is TRBV6-5, the J call TRBJ2-2; the D is unclear. There are 12 residues in the CDR3. Trimming took off 3 bases at V and 6 bases at J, with 5 bases between the two ends. Germline CDR1 reads MNHEY; CDR2 reads SVGAGI. The CDR3 is CASSYGSGELFF. In DNA, the CDR3 is TGTGCCAGCAGTTATGGGTCCGGGGAGCTGTTTTTT.

This sequence joins TRBV4-1 and TRBJ2-7; D possibly corresponds to TRBD1 (6 bases). V lost 0 bases and J 3 bases, leaving 18 bases between the germline ends. Germline-derived CDR1 and CDR2 are MGHRA and YSYEKL. The CDR3 contains 17 residues. DNA of the CDR3: TGCGCCAGCAGCCAAGAAGTGAAGTGGCAGGGGAACTACGAGCAGTACTTC. Protein sequence: CASSQEVKWQGNYEQYF.

The chain employs TRBV27 and TRBJ2-1, with 11 bases matching TRBD2. Germline V gene data show CDR1 as MNHEY and CDR2 as SMNVEV (reference sequence). Unmatched junction bases numbered 7, after V lost 6 bases and J lost 6 bases. The CDR3 runs 15 residues. CDR3 in amino acids: CASRKLAGVGNEQFF. The CDR3 bases are TGTGCCAGCAGAAAACTAGCGGGAGTAGGCAATGAGCAGTTCTTC.

This chain links TRBV27 with TRBJ1-1, with D perhaps TRBD1 (6 bases). Germline V gives CDR1 MNHEY, CDR2 SMNVEV (reference sequence). The CDR3 runs 16 residues. The V and J ends lost 3 bases and 1 base respectively, with 15 bases between them. This CDR3 reads CASSLLGQGPNTEAFF. CDR3 DNA: TGTGCCAGCAGTTTGCTAGGGCAGGGGCCGAACACTGAAGCTTTCTTT.

The chain links TRBV6-5 to TRBJ2-1; the match to TRBD2 covers 11 bases. Germline CDR1 is MNHEY and CDR2 is SVGAGI. The CDR3 totals 14 residues. Trimming cost V 5 bases and J 7 bases; bases outside gene matches: 4. CDR3 residues: CASSPGLADNEQFF. DNA of the CDR3: TGTGCCAGCAGTCCGGGACTAGCGGATAATGAGCAGTTCTTC.